This T cell receptor beta chain was identified in a study of control samples from healthy donors and cancer patients. The CDR3 is made up of 14 amino acids. The germline V and J ends were trimmed by 3 bases and 7 bases, with 14 bases remaining between them. The germline V gene encodes CDR1 MDHEN and CDR2 SYDVKM. This table comes from immunoSEQ multiplex PCR, and its TCRdb copy is limited to in-frame clones, with some not included. The top ten hold about 39% of the sample, which has about 51,000 clones, roughly 86% seen once. V gene TRBV28 combines with J gene TRBJ2-3; D possibly uses TRBD1 or TRBD2 (5 bases each). This receptor was taken from a man over 45 with head and neck cancer. Sequenced input: PBMCs. This CDR3 reads CASSLRAGLNTQYF. Here the CDR3 DNA reads TGTGCCAGCAGTTTGAGGGCAGGGCTGAATACGCAGTATTTT.